These 18 T cell receptor beta chains share one sample of origin, sequenced in a study of identical twins. TCRdb processed the 5' RACE reads anew with MiXCR; each CDR3 protein has one entry. Seen here are 400,000 to 500,000 distinct CDR3 sequences, less than 20% observed once, and the top ten hold around 12%. The source material was naive T cells sorted from blood. The source of these receptors is a middle-aged man in good health.

Only a few counts were recorded for this clonotype. The J gene is TRBJ1-4, the V gene TRBV4-3; no clear D. CDR3 length equals 17 residues. The V and J ends lost 0 bases and 3 bases respectively, with 14 bases between them. The germline CDR1 and CDR2 sequences are LGHNA and YSLEER. Here the CDR3 reads CASSQDPLGPPNEKLFF. The CDR3 DNA follows: TGCGCCAGCAGCCAAGACCCCCTCGGACCGCCTAATGAAAAACTGTTTTTT.

This clonotype was seen repeatedly, ten times or more. The rearrangement joins TRBV30 to TRBJ1-1; the D gene is possibly TRBD1 (5 bases). The CDR3 is 13 residues long. Germline loops: CDR1 GTSNPN, CDR2 SVGIG (reference sequence). Deletions cut 6 bases from V and 5 bases from J, with 16 bases between. The CDR3 spells CACGYSGRTEAFF. DNA for the CDR3: TGTGCCTGCGGGTATTCAGGGCGGACTGAAGCTTTCTTT.

V and J are TRBV20-1 and TRBJ1-5; 7 nucleotides line up with TRBD1. CDR1 DFQATT and CDR2 SNEGSKA come from the germline V gene (reference sequence). This CDR3 region has 14 residues. V trimming: 5 bases; J trimming: 0 bases; junction bases outside the gene matches: 4. The CDR3 DNA follows: TGCAGTGCTCTGAAGGGGGCTAGCAATCAGCCCCAGCATTTT. It specifies CSALKGASNQPQHF.

This clonotype came up many times. The chain combines TRBV24-1 with TRBJ2-5; D gene uncertain. CDR1 and CDR2 from the germline V gene are KGHDR and SFDVKD. V dropped 3 bases and J dropped 5 bases, with 9 bases sitting between them. The CDR3 is 13 amino acids. CDR3 loop: CATSDNSVETQYF. CDR3 bases: TGTGCCACCAGTGATAATTCGGTGGAGACCCAGTACTTC.

This clonotype was counted between two and nine times. The rearrangement uses TRBV7-2 and TRBJ2-4; 7 bases agree with TRBD2. Trimming at V came to 5 bases and at J to 10 bases, leaving 8 bases not matched to a gene. Germline values: CDR1 SGHTA, CDR2 FQGNSA. This CDR3 comprises 13 residues. The CDR3 DNA reads as TGTGCCAGCAGCAGGGACTATGGAGGGATTCAGTACTTC. Translation gives CASSRDYGGIQYF.

This clonotype came up many times. V is TRBV28 and J is TRBJ1-3; D might be TRBD1 (5 bases). Germline V gene lookup returns CDR1 MDHEN and CDR2 SYDVKM. Trimming pared 6 bases from V and 6 bases from J, leaving 21 bases between. This CDR3 is built from 16 residues. The CDR3 sequence: CASSPPRGGRSNTIYF. The CDR3 nucleotides are TGTGCCAGCAGCCCCCCCCGGGGGGGTCGGTCAAACACCATATATTTT. Full variable domain (outside the CDR3, taken from reference TRBV28 and TRBJ1-3): DVKVTQSSRYLVKRTGEKVFLECVQDMDHENMFWYRQDPGLGLRLIYFSYDVKMKEKGDIPEGYSVSREKKERFSLILESASTNQTSMYLCASSPPRGGRSNTIYFGEGSWLTVV.

The V gene is TRBV28, the J gene TRBJ2-5; possibly TRBD1 for D (7 bases). CDR3 length: 14 amino acids. Trimming took off 5 bases at V and 6 bases at J, with 16 bases between the two ends. Germline values: CDR1 MDHEN, CDR2 SYDVKM. The CDR3 region is CASSPQGGLKTQYF. As DNA, the CDR3 is TGTGCCAGCAGTCCCCAGGGGGGATTGAAGACCCAGTACTTC.

The genes are TRBV19 and TRBJ2-6; no reliable D call. This CDR3 spans 15 amino acids. Trimming stripped 3 bases from V and 1 base from J, with 7 bases between. CDR1 and CDR2 from the germline V gene are LNHDA and SQIVND (reference sequence). The CDR3 spells CASSILGSGANVLTF. CDR3 bases: TGTGCCAGTAGTATCTTAGGGTCTGGGGCCAACGTCCTGACTTTC.

The table lists this clonotype with many counts. This rearrangement joins TRBV20-1 to TRBJ2-7; D not certain. V lost 3 bases to trimming and J lost 2 bases, with 11 bases between them. CDR3 length equals 13 residues. The germline V gene has CDR1 DFQATT and CDR2 SNEGSKA (reference sequence). In DNA, the CDR3 is TGCAGTGCTAGTCCCAGTGGGGCCTACGAGCAGTACTTC. Encoded protein: CSASPSGAYEQYF.

This clonotype was seen ten or more times. V and J are TRBV15 and TRBJ2-2; D unclear. Germline CDR1 and CDR2: LNHNV and YYDKDF (reference sequence). V was pared by 8 bases and J by 3 bases, with 13 bases between. The CDR3 is 14 amino acids. The CDR3 protein is CATQVSTHTGELFF. CDR3 bases: TGTGCCACCCAGGTTTCCACCCACACCGGGGAGCTGTTTTTT.

This clonotype was observed at least ten times. The gene calls are TRBV5-1 and TRBJ2-1, with unresolved D. V was clipped by 2 bases and J by 6 bases, with 6 bases between them. The CDR3 covers 12 residues. Germline assignment: CDR1 SGHRS and CDR2 YFSETQ. The CDR3, as DNA: TGCGCCAGCAGCTTTAGGAGCAATGAGCAGTTCTTC. Protein: CASSFRSNEQFF.

This clonotype showed up many times. The chain is built from TRBV5-1 and TRBJ1-1; D not certain. V lost 0 bases to trimming and J lost 4 bases, with 10 bases between them. Germline CDR1 reads SGHRS; CDR2 reads YFSETQ. This CDR3 is built from 14 residues. The CDR3 loop is CASSLDVGSTEAFF. Here the CDR3 DNA reads TGCGCCAGCAGCTTGGACGTCGGTAGCACTGAAGCTTTCTTT.

This chain links TRBV5-6 with TRBJ2-7; 9 nucleotides line up with TRBD1. V dropped 0 bases and J dropped 0; count of bases not matched to a gene: 19. There are 21 residues in the CDR3. CDR1 is SGHDT and CDR2 is YYEEEE in the germline V gene. CDR3 in DNA: TGTGCCAGCAGCTTGGCTTTTCCGGACAGGGGCCCTACGCGGAGCTCCTACGAGCAGTACTTC. Encoded protein: CASSLAFPDRGPTRSSYEQYF.

The V and J genes are TRBV15 and TRBJ1-5; D gene uncertain. Trimming removed 1 base at V and 0 bases at J, with 7 bases between. The CDR3 length is 15 residues. The germline CDR1 and CDR2 sequences are LNHNV and YYDKDF (reference sequence). The CDR3 sequence: CATSRGRNSNQPQHF. DNA for the CDR3: TGTGCCACCAGCAGAGGACGGAATAGCAATCAGCCCCAGCATTTT.

This clonotype was detected ten times or more. The gene calls are TRBV7-2 and TRBJ2-7; a weak D match, TRBD1 (6 bases). Germline values: CDR1 SGHTA, CDR2 FQGNSA. The V end was cut by 2 bases, the J end by 3 bases, with 20 bases between. The CDR3 totals 17 residues. The CDR3 bases are TGTGCCAGCAGCTTAATGGGCGGACAGTTAAACTTCTACGAGCAGTACTTC. This encodes CASSLMGGQLNFYEQYF.

This clonotype was detected many times. The J gene is TRBJ2-3, the V gene TRBV29-1, with D perhaps being TRBD1 or TRBD2 (5 bases each). Germline V lookup: CDR1 SQVTM, CDR2 ANQGSEA. The CDR3 consists of 12 residues. The V gene lost 4 bases and the J gene lost 5 bases, with 10 bases spanning the gap. CDR3 protein: CSVGWGRDTQYF. The CDR3 DNA reads as TGCAGCGTTGGCTGGGGGAGAGATACGCAGTATTTT.

The chain joins TRBV2 to TRBJ2-3, with a tentative D call TRBD2 (7 bases). V was shortened by 8 bases and J by 7 bases, with 19 bases between the two germline ends. This CDR3 has 14 amino acids. The germline V gene encodes CDR1 SNHLY and CDR2 FYNNEI. CDR3: CASSRGGFQNTQYF. The CDR3 nucleotides are TGTGCCAGCTCTAGGGGGGGCTTTCAAAATACGCAGTATTTT. The full variable domain, with the rest looked up from reference TRBV2 and TRBJ2-3, is EPEVTQTPSHQVTQMGQEVILRCVPISNHLYFYWYRQILGQKVEFLVSFYNNEISEKSEIFDDQFSVERPDGSNFTLKIRSTKLEDSAMYFCASSRGGFQNTQYFGPGTRLTVL.

This clonotype appeared many times. The genes are TRBV28 and TRBJ2-7, with no clear D. This CDR3 is 14 amino acids long. With 2 bases removed from V and 3 bases from J, the gap between germline ends came to 11 bases. CDR1 and CDR2 from the germline V gene are MDHEN and SYDVKM. This CDR3 reads CASSLADERYEQYF. The CDR3 DNA reads as TGTGCCAGCAGTTTAGCGGACGAACGCTACGAGCAGTACTTC.